This passage covers 27 T cell receptor beta chains from one sample sequenced in a study of blood T cell repertoires in COVID-19. Assay: immunoSEQ multiplex PCR; the TCRdb copy retains only in-frame clones and omits some. The sample lists about 160,000 clones; around 75% were seen once. Sequenced sample: peripheral blood. Every receptor here comes from a woman older than 75 with acute or convalescent COVID-19.

This sequence joins TRBV6-5 and TRBJ2-7; the match to TRBD2 covers 14 bases. CDR3 length equals 14 residues. CDR1 MNHEY and CDR2 SVGAGI come from the germline V gene. Losses at the gene ends were 6 bases for V and 3 bases for J; bases not matched to a gene: 1. Here the CDR3 DNA reads TGTGCCAGCAGCGGGACTAGCGGGAGCTACGAGCAGTACTTC. It is translated as CASSGTSGSYEQYF.

V and J are TRBV19 and TRBJ2-1; D perhaps matches TRBD2 (6 bases). Trimming cost V 3 bases and J 1 base, with 10 bases left between them. Looked up from germline, CDR1 is LNHDA and CDR2 is SQIVND (reference sequence). The CDR3 has 15 residues. The CDR3 sequence is CASSIEGLSYNEQFF. CDR3 DNA: TGTGCCAGTAGTATCGAGGGACTTTCCTACAATGAGCAGTTCTTC. Using reference TRBV19 and TRBJ2-1 for the parts outside the CDR3, the full variable domain is DGGITQSPKYLFRKEGQNVTLSCEQNLNHDAMYWYRQDPGQGLRLIYYSQIVNDFQKGDIAEGYSVSREKKESFPLTVTSAQKNPTAFYLCASSIEGLSYNEQFFGPGTRLTVL.

The rearrangement joins TRBV12-3 or TRBV12-4 to TRBJ2-1; 9 positions match TRBD2. The CDR3 totals 13 residues. J gave up 10 bases and V 3 bases, and 4 bases lay outside the gene matches. This CDR3 is CASSLREGGEQFF. The CDR3 nucleotides read TGTGCCAGCAGTTTGCGGGAGGGGGGAGAGCAGTTCTTC.

The V call is TRBV6-5, the J call TRBJ2-4; the D gene is possibly TRBD1 (5 bases). Per germline, CDR1 MNHEY and CDR2 SVGAGI. The CDR3 spans 16 residues. The ends were cut back, 0 bases at V and 0 bases at J, with 9 bases in the middle. CDR3 DNA sequence: TGTGCCAGCAGTTACTCGGGGCAGCTAGCCAAAAACATTCAGTACTTC. Residues: CASSYSGQLAKNIQYF.

This clone was found once. CDR3 residues: CASSFLLQEPQAFF. CDR3 DNA: TGTGCCAGCAGCTTCCTCTTACAGGAACCTCAAGCTTTCTTT. This chain joins TRBV6-2 or TRBV6-3 and TRBJ1-1, with a possible D match to TRBD1 (5 bases). There are 14 residues in the CDR3. V shed 6 bases and J shed 9 bases, with 20 bases lying between them. Germline CDR1 and CDR2: MNHEY and SVGEGT.

CDR3 coding DNA: TGCGCCAGCAGCACTAAGACAGGGAATAGGAACACTGAAGCTTTCTTT. Its translation: CASSTKTGNRNTEAFF. V and J are TRBV5-1 and TRBJ1-1; TRBD1 aligns across 7 bases. The CDR3 is made up of 16 amino acids. Unmatched junction bases numbered 10, after V lost 4 bases and J lost 1 base. The V gene's germline CDR1 is SGHRS and CDR2 YFSETQ.

This rearrangement joins TRBV24-1 to TRBJ2-1; 11 bases are shared with TRBD2. The CDR3 spans 16 residues. The germline CDR1 and CDR2 sequences are KGHDR and SFDVKD. J gave up 4 bases and V 6 bases, and 7 bases lay outside the gene matches. For the CDR3, the DNA is TGTGCCACCAGTCCCGCTCTAGCGGGAGGATACAATGAGCAGTTCTTC. Protein: CATSPALAGGYNEQFF.

V usage is TRBV14 and J usage is TRBJ2-2; a possible D gene is TRBD2 (5 bases). V lost 3 bases and J 1 base, leaving 9 bases between the germline ends. Germline CDR1 and CDR2: SGHDN and FVKESK. The CDR3 spans 15 residues. CDR3 sequence: CASSQAEGNTGELFF. In nucleotides, the CDR3 is TGTGCCAGCAGCCAGGCCGAGGGGAACACCGGGGAGCTGTTTTTT.

The rearrangement uses TRBV5-1 and TRBJ1-2, with D possibly matching TRBD1 (5 bases). Germline V gives CDR1 SGHRS, CDR2 YFSETQ. The CDR3 loop spans 14 amino acids. The V end lost 0 bases, the J end lost 4 bases, and 10 bases lay between the germline ends. CDR3 loop: CASSLAGPRYGYTF. The CDR3 DNA follows: TGCGCCAGCAGCTTGGCAGGGCCCCGCTATGGCTACACCTTC.

V gene TRBV29-1 combines with J gene TRBJ1-1; no firm D call. CDR3 size: 13 residues. V lost 8 bases and J lost 0, with 13 bases in between. Per germline, CDR1 SQVTM and CDR2 ANQGSEA. CDR3 in amino acids: CSTKIYLNTEAFF. CDR3 nucleotide sequence: TGCAGCACAAAGATTTATTTGAACACTGAAGCTTTCTTT.

This clone appeared a single time. The rearrangement uses TRBV5-1 and TRBJ2-7; 7 nucleotides align to TRBD1. CDR3 length equals 14 residues. The V segment lost 1 base and the J segment 2 bases; nucleotides outside the gene matches: 3. CDR1 SGHRS and CDR2 YFSETQ come from the germline V gene. The CDR3 is CASSLTGTAYEQYF. The DNA of the CDR3 is TGCGCCAGCAGCTTGACCGGGACAGCCTACGAGCAGTACTTC.

The chain recombines TRBV6-5 with TRBJ1-1; 11 bases map to TRBD1. This CDR3 comprises 15 residues. Trimming cost V 2 bases and J 9 bases; bases outside gene matches: 8. In germline, CDR1 is MNHEY, CDR2 SVGAGI. The CDR3 spells CASSYGTGGLGKAFF. Here the CDR3 DNA reads TGTGCCAGCAGTTACGGGACAGGGGGATTGGGAAAAGCTTTCTTT.

CDR3 sequence (DNA): TGCGCCAGCAGCCAAGTGGGAGGGACCACTGAAGCTTTCTTT. Protein product: CASSQVGGTTEAFF. The chain joins TRBV4-1 to TRBJ1-1; perhaps TRBD1 as D (5 bases). V lost 1 base and J lost 4, with 10 bases in between. This CDR3 region has 14 residues. Germline V gene sequence: CDR1 MGHRA, CDR2 YSYEKL.

This sequence joins TRBV27 and TRBJ2-4; TRBD1 might be the D (6 bases). Trimming cost V 3 bases and J 2 bases, with 17 bases left between them. Germline CDR1 and CDR2: MNHEY and SMNVEV (reference sequence). The CDR3 spans 17 residues. The DNA of the CDR3 is TGTGCCAGCAGTTTGGAGTATCAGGGGCGTACCAAAAACATTCAGTACTTC. This codes for CASSLEYQGRTKNIQYF.

This clone was counted between two and nine times. The J gene is TRBJ2-2, the V gene TRBV7-9; 7 nucleotides match TRBD2. The CDR3 contains 13 residues. Germline V lookup: CDR1 SEHNR, CDR2 FQNEAQ (reference sequence). Losses at the gene ends were 4 bases for V and 7 bases for J; bases not matched to a gene: 3. The CDR3 spells CASSYWEGGELFF. CDR3 coding DNA: TGTGCCAGCAGCTATTGGGAGGGCGGGGAGCTGTTTTTT.

This chain connects TRBV5-1 to TRBJ2-3; 9 bases line up with TRBD1. The CDR3 sequence is 16 residues long. The germline gives CDR1 SGHRS, CDR2 YFSETQ. Germline trimming cut 0 bases from V and 3 bases from J; bases unmatched to any gene: 5. CDR3 sequence reads: CASSLGGTGSTDTQYF. The DNA for the CDR3 is TGCGCCAGCAGCTTGGGGGGGACAGGGAGTACAGATACGCAGTATTTT.

The chain links TRBV5-1 to TRBJ1-2; 8 bases map to TRBD1. Unmatched junction bases numbered 5, after V lost 4 bases and J lost 0 bases. The germline CDR1 and CDR2 sequences are SGHRS and YFSETQ. The CDR3 contains 15 residues. CDR3 loop: CASSALDRANYGYTF. The DNA of the CDR3 is TGCGCCAGCAGCGCTCTGGACAGGGCTAACTATGGCTACACCTTC.

This clone was seen only once. V and J are TRBV19 and TRBJ2-1; 7 positions match TRBD1. The CDR3 has 15 amino acids. From germline, CDR1 is LNHDA and CDR2 SQIVND (reference sequence). Germline trimming cut 7 bases from V and 2 bases from J; bases unmatched to any gene: 8. The CDR3 nucleotides read TGTGCCAGTAAACGACAGGGTGCAACCTACAATGAGCAGTTCTTC. Its translation is CASKRQGATYNEQFF.

The chain has TRBV29-1 and TRBJ1-2; TRBD1 agrees at 9 bases. Germline assignment: CDR1 SQVTM and CDR2 ANQGSEA. CDR3 length: 17 amino acids. Trimming at V came to 0 bases and at J to 4 bases, leaving 12 bases not matched to a gene. Here the CDR3 DNA reads TGCAGCGTTGAAGATCCCCTAGGGACAGGGCAGGGCTATGGCTACACCTTC. Its translation: CSVEDPLGTGQGYGYTF.

This clone was observed a handful of times. The rearrangement joins TRBV18 to TRBJ2-7; maybe TRBD1 (6 bases). Trimming left V 4 bases short and J 6 bases short, with 19 bases between. The length of the CDR3 is 15 residues. Germline V CDR1 and CDR2: KGHSH, LQKENI. The DNA of the CDR3 is TGTGCCAGCTCACAACTGGACAGTCTCCGTAGCGAGCAGTACTTC. It codes for CASSQLDSLRSEQYF.

This chain's CDR3 is CASSAGQGSYNEQFF. CDR3 sequence (DNA): TGCGCCAGCAGCGCAGGACAGGGTTCCTACAATGAGCAGTTCTTC. The genes are TRBV5-1 and TRBJ2-1, with 8 bases identical to TRBD1. The CDR3 contains 15 residues. Germline values: CDR1 SGHRS, CDR2 YFSETQ. Trimming cost V 4 bases and J 1 base; bases outside gene matches: 4.

This chain links TRBV12-3 or TRBV12-4 with TRBJ1-2, with D maybe TRBD1 (5 bases). Between the trimmed V and J ends, which lost 3 bases and 8 bases, there was a span of 13 bases. The CDR3 sequence is 13 residues long. CDR3: CASSFPRARGYTF. In nucleotides, the CDR3 is TGTGCCAGCAGTTTTCCCAGGGCTCGGGGCTACACCTTC.

This clone came up many times. The rearrangement links TRBV2 to TRBJ1-1; D is undetermined. Germline-derived CDR1 and CDR2 are SNHLY and FYNNEI. CDR3 length: 13 amino acids. V was pared by 8 bases and J by 4 bases, with 14 bases between. This CDR3 is CASPLGVGTEAFF. CDR3 in DNA: TGTGCCAGCCCCTTAGGAGTTGGCACTGAAGCTTTCTTT. Complete variable domain (other parts from reference TRBV2 and TRBJ1-1): EPEVTQTPSHQVTQMGQEVILRCVPISNHLYFYWYRQILGQKVEFLVSFYNNEISEKSEIFDDQFSVERPDGSNFTLKIRSTKLEDSAMYFCASPLGVGTEAFFGQGTRLTVV.

The chain carries TRBV5-6 and TRBJ2-5; D unresolved. CDR3 length: 14 amino acids. V lost 4 bases and J 5 bases, leaving 15 bases between the germline ends. Per the germline V gene, CDR1 is SGHDT and CDR2 is YYEEEE. This CDR3 is CASSPYLSSETQYF. The CDR3 DNA reads as TGTGCCAGCAGCCCATACCTTAGTAGTGAGACCCAGTACTTC.

This clone was observed a few times. This chain joins TRBV18 and TRBJ1-3; no clear D gene. The CDR3 sequence is 16 residues long. V was pared by 6 bases and J by 0 bases, with 15 bases between. From germline, CDR1 is KGHSH and CDR2 LQKENI. CDR3 loop: CASSTGLRSSGNTIYF. CDR3 bases: TGTGCCAGCTCGACCGGATTGAGGAGCTCTGGAAACACCATATATTTT.

The chain links TRBV7-6 to TRBJ2-1; D is perhaps TRBD1 (7 bases). V lost 1 base, J lost 5 bases, and 12 bases lay in between. The CDR3 is 15 amino acids. Per the germline V gene, CDR1 is SGHVS and CDR2 is FNYEAQ. The CDR3 nucleotides are TGTGCCAGCAGCTTAGGGCAGGGGGGTAACAATGAGCAGTTCTTC. Translated, it gives CASSLGQGGNNEQFF. Complete variable domain (other parts from reference TRBV7-6 and TRBJ2-1): GAGVSQSPRYKVTKRGQDVALRCDPISGHVSLYWYRQALGQGPEFLTYFNYEAQQDKSGLPNDRFSAERPEGSISTLTIQRTEQRDSAMYRCASSLGQGGNNEQFFGPGTRLTVL.

This chain links TRBV6-1 with TRBJ1-1, with no clear D. The CDR3 has 15 residues. Trimming shortened V by 2 bases and J by 0 bases, and 10 bases separated the two germline ends. Germline-derived CDR1 and CDR2 are MNHNS and SASEGT. CDR3 residues: CASSEYWLMNTEAFF. The CDR3 DNA follows: TGTGCCAGCAGTGAATATTGGCTGATGAACACTGAAGCTTTCTTT.